The rows below give T cell receptor beta chains drawn from one sample of a study of blood T cells in healthy people across ages. TCRdb recomputed calls from the 5' RACE reads with MiXCR, one row per CDR3 protein. The sample gives 1.5 million to 2 million distinct CDR3 sequences, 28% of which show up once; 7.7% is in the top ten. Material: blood. The receptors stem from a woman aged 30 to 39 in good health. The conserved cysteine and the conserved F or W are not part of the CDR3 here.

CDR3aa: ASRGQGTWSNQPQH
len: 14
v_gene: TRBV28
j_gene: TRBJ1-5

CDR3aa: ASSRAQRTYEQY
len: 12
v_gene: TRBV3-1
j_gene: TRBJ2-7

CDR3aa: AISESIGGGETQY
len: 13
v_gene: TRBV10-3
j_gene: TRBJ2-5

CDR3aa: SASAGSVEYNEQF
len: 13
v_gene: TRBV20-1
j_gene: TRBJ2-1

CDR3aa: ASSLGAGSPYGYT
len: 13
v_gene: TRBV27
j_gene: TRBJ1-2

CDR3aa: SAREAGGQETQY
len: 12
v_gene: TRBV20-1
j_gene: TRBJ2-5

CDR3aa: ASSYGGSNEQF
len: 11
v_gene: TRBV6-5
j_gene: TRBJ2-1

CDR3aa: ASSYRTRGATDTQY
len: 14
v_gene: TRBV6-6
j_gene: TRBJ2-3

CDR3aa: ASSPSGANYEQY
len: 12
v_gene: TRBV18
j_gene: TRBJ2-7

CDR3aa: ASKEPTGNQPQH
len: 12
v_gene: TRBV12-3/TRBV12-4
j_gene: TRBJ1-5

CDR3aa: ASSPRSGIQY
len: 10
v_gene: TRBV3-1
j_gene: TRBJ2-4

CDR3aa: AWSGLDSLLRGEQY
len: 14
v_gene: TRBV30
j_gene: TRBJ2-7

CDR3aa: ASSYSLTDAGHT
len: 12
v_gene: TRBV6-5
j_gene: TRBJ1-2

CDR3aa: ASSAGLGSYNEQV
len: 13
v_gene: TRBV9
j_gene: TRBJ2-1

CDR3aa: ASSFSGLQETQY
len: 12
v_gene: TRBV7-2
j_gene: TRBJ2-5

CDR3aa: ASSLNPNYGYT
len: 11
v_gene: TRBV27
j_gene: TRBJ1-2

CDR3aa: ASSSYRNEQF
len: 10
v_gene: TRBV7-2
j_gene: TRBJ2-1

CDR3aa: ASSLALSGATYEQY
len: 14
v_gene: TRBV7-2
j_gene: TRBJ2-7

CDR3aa: AGSPGQIREDYT
len: 12
v_gene: TRBV3-1
j_gene: TRBJ1-2

CDR3aa: ASELGNAGANVLT
len: 13
v_gene: TRBV2
j_gene: TRBJ2-6

CDR3aa: SANLLAVYNEQF
len: 12
v_gene: TRBV20-1
j_gene: TRBJ2-1

CDR3aa: SVSSGEETQY
len: 10
v_gene: TRBV29-1
j_gene: TRBJ2-5

CDR3aa: SAGIGGLGQETQY
len: 13
v_gene: TRBV20-1
j_gene: TRBJ2-5

CDR3aa: ASSLDWSSYNSPLH
len: 14
v_gene: TRBV5-5
j_gene: TRBJ1-6

CDR3aa: ASSLGGTGATYEQY
len: 14
v_gene: TRBV7-9
j_gene: TRBJ2-7

CDR3aa: ASSRSQGSTEAF
len: 12
v_gene: TRBV5-1
j_gene: TRBJ1-1

CDR3aa: SVEATGTGGALGGDEQF
len: 17
v_gene: TRBV29-1
j_gene: TRBJ2-1

CDR3aa: SVFRDSLSGGYGYT
len: 14
v_gene: TRBV29-1
j_gene: TRBJ1-2

CDR3aa: ASSLAGFGNQPQH
len: 13
v_gene: TRBV28
j_gene: TRBJ1-5

CDR3aa: ASSQGIMGLLEKRF
len: 14
v_gene: TRBV3-1
j_gene: TRBJ1-4

CDR3aa: ASSLPTVTNTEAF
len: 13
v_gene: TRBV5-1
j_gene: TRBJ1-1

CDR3aa: AWAGITYEQY
len: 10
v_gene: TRBV30
j_gene: TRBJ2-7

CDR3aa: ASSVGDQETQY
len: 11
v_gene: TRBV10-1
j_gene: TRBJ2-5

CDR3aa: ASSPTGSAWAGGADTQY
len: 17
v_gene: TRBV7-8
j_gene: TRBJ2-3

CDR3aa: ASSYNPSGGDTQY
len: 13
v_gene: TRBV5-1
j_gene: TRBJ2-3